Detailed here is one T cell receptor beta chain. The target antigen is unknown. Researchers ran the assay at a deep level. Genomic DNA from each subset was divided evenly over several immunoSEQ plates. Sequencing was performed with immunoSEQ multiplex PCR; in TCRdb, only in-frame clones are kept and a portion is missing. The table has about 680,000 clones, 92% seen once; the top ten hold roughly 24%. Naive CD8 cells were CD45RO-negative, positively selected for CCR7, excluding terminally differentiated effector memory CD45RA+ cells. The data are from a study of shared clonotypes between healthy human individuals. Study-wide findings and caveats: A generally larger estimated richness was seen in naive subsets than in memory subsets. Across a few donors, naive CD4 shared about 5%, naive CD8 about 3.2%, memory CD4 approximately 2.5%, memory CD8 more than 0.35%.

The sample was naive CD8+ T cells sorted from blood. This TCR came from a man aged 25 to 45 in good health.

CDR3 in DNA: TGTGCCAACCCGGGACGATCAACTTCGGATGGCTACACCTTC. Encoded protein: CANPGRSTSDGYTF. V is TRBV5-8 and J is TRBJ1-2; a weak D match, TRBD1 (5 bases). The CDR3 is 14 residues long. The V gene's germline CDR1 is SGHTS and CDR2 YDEGEE. V shed 9 bases and J shed 6 bases, with 21 bases lying between them.